Below, one T cell receptor (beta chain) is given with its context. The sample comes from a study of CD8 T cells in Susac syndrome. With random hexamers, reverse transcription was performed on about 0.5 to 1 ug of RNA. TCR beta CDR3 was amplified by immunoSEQ covering 54 Vbeta and 13 Jbeta. TCRdb analysed the immunoSEQ multiplex PCR reads with MiXCR anew, one entry per CDR3 protein. In the table there are approximately 160,000 distinct CDR3 sequences, roughly 95% of which are singletons. With 5 bases removed from V and 6 bases from J, the gap between germline ends came to 8 bases. The V gene's germline CDR1 is SGHAT and CDR2 FQNNGV. CDR3 size: 12 residues. Sequencing targeted TCR beta in T cells from blood (CD8+ and CD4+). Those who served as multiple sclerosis controls were treatment-naive patients with stable or active relapsing-remitting disease. Negative isolation was used for CD8+ and CD4+ T cells and FACS enrichment for TEMRA cells.

The sequence was collected from a human donor with multiple sclerosis. The specimen was CD4+ T cells from PBMCs. The chain employs TRBV11-2 and TRBJ1-5; no definite D call. The CDR3 bases are TGTGCCAGCAGCCACCAGAGTCAGCCCCAGCATTTT. This codes for CASSHQSQPQHF.